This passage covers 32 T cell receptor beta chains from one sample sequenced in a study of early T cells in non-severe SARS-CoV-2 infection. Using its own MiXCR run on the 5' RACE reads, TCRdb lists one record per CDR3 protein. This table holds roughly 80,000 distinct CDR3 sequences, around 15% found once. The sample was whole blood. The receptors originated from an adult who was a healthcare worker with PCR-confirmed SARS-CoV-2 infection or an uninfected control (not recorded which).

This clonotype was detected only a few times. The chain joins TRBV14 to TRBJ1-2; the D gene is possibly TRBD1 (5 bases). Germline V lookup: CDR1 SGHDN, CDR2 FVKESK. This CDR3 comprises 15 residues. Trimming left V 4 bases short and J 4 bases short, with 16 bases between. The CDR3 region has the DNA TGTGCCAGCAGCCCCGCAGGGAACGGACCCTATGGCTACACCTTC. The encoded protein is CASSPAGNGPYGYTF.

CDR3 region: CATSRDRATYEQYF. CDR3 in DNA: TGTGCCACCAGCAGAGATAGGGCAACCTACGAGCAGTACTTC. The chain recombines TRBV15 with TRBJ2-7; no firm D call. CDR3 size: 14 residues. Germline V CDR1 and CDR2: LNHNV, YYDKDF (reference sequence). The germline V and J ends were trimmed by 0 bases and 2 bases, with 8 bases remaining between them.

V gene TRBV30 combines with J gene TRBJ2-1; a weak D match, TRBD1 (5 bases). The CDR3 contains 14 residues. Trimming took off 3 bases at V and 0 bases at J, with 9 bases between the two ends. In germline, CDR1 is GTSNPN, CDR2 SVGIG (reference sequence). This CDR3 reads CAWRGAVSYNEQFF. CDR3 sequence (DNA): TGTGCCTGGAGAGGGGCGGTCTCCTACAATGAGCAGTTCTTC.

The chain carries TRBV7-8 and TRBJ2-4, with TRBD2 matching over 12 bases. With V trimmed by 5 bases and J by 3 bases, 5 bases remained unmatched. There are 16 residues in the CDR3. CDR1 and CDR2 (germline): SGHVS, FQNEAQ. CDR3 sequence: CASSPSGRGVKNIQYF. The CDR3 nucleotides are TGTGCCAGCAGCCCTAGCGGGAGGGGGGTCAAAAACATTCAGTACTTC.

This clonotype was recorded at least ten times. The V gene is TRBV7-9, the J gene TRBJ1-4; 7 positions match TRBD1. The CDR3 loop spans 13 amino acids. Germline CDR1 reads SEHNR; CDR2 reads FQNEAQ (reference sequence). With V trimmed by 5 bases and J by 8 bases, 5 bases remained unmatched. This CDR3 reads CASSMGQHEKLFF. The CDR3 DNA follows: TGTGCCAGCAGCATGGGACAGCACGAAAAACTGTTTTTT.

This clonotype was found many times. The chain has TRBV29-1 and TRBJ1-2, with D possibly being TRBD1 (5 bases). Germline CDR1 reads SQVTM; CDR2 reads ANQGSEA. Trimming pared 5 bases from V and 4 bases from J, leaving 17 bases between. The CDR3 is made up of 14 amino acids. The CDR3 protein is CSVPGRRAGYGYTF. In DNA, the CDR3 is TGCAGCGTTCCGGGACGGAGAGCTGGCTATGGCTACACCTTC.

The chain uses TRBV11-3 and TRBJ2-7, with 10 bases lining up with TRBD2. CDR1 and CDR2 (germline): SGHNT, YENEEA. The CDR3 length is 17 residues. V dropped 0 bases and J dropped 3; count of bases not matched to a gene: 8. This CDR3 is CASSLDSSTSGIYEQYF. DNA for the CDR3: TGTGCCAGCAGCTTAGATTCGAGTACTAGCGGGATCTACGAGCAGTACTTC.

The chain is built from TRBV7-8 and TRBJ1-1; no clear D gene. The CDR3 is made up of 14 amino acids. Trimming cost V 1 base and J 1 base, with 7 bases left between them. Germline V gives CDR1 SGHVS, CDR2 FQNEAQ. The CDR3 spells CASSLVSANTEAFF. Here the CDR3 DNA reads TGTGCCAGCAGCTTAGTATCTGCGAACACTGAAGCTTTCTTT.

The CDR3, as DNA: TGTGCCAGCAGCTTAGATTTAGCGGCGAACACCGGGGAGCTGTTTTTT. As protein: CASSLDLAANTGELFF. This chain joins TRBV7-9 and TRBJ2-2, with D perhaps TRBD2 (6 bases). The germline V and J ends were trimmed by 1 base and 0 bases, with 9 bases remaining between them. Germline CDR1 SEHNR, CDR2 FQNEAQ (reference sequence). This CDR3 contains 16 residues.

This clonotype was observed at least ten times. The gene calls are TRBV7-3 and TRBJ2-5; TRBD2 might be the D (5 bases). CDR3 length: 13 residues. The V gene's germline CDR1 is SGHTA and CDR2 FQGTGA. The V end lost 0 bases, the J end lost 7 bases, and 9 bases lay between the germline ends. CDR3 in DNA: TGTGCCAGCAGCTTAACAGCCGCGGGGACCCAGTACTTC. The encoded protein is CASSLTAAGTQYF.

CDR3 DNA sequence: TGTGCCAGCAGAGTAGATTCCCTCTCTAACTATGGCTACACCTTC. Translation: CASRVDSLSNYGYTF. The chain combines TRBV2 with TRBJ1-2; D not resolved. Germline V gives CDR1 SNHLY, CDR2 FYNNEI. The V end was cut by 6 bases, the J end by 0 bases, with 14 bases between. The length of the CDR3 is 15 residues.

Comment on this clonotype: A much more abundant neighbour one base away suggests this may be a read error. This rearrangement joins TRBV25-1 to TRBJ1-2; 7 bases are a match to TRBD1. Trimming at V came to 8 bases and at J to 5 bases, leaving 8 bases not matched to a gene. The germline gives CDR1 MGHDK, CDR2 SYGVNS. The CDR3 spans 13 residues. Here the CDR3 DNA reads TGTGCCAGCGGTGCGACAGGGCCGTATGGCTACACCTTC. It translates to CASGATGPYGYTF.

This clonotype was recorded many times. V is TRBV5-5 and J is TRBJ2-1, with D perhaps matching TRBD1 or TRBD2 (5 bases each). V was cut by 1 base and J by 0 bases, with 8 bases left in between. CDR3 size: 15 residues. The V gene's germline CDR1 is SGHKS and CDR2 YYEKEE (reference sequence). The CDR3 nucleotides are TGTGCCAGCAGCTTGTTGGGGGTCTCCTACAATGAGCAGTTCTTC. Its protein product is CASSLLGVSYNEQFF.

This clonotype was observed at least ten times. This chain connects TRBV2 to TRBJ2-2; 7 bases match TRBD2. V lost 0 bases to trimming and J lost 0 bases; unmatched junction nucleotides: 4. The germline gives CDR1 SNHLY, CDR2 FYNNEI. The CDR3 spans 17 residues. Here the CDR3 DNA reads TGTGCCAGCAGTGAAGCGCGGCTAGCGGCGAACACCGGGGAGCTGTTTTTT. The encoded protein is CASSEARLAANTGELFF.

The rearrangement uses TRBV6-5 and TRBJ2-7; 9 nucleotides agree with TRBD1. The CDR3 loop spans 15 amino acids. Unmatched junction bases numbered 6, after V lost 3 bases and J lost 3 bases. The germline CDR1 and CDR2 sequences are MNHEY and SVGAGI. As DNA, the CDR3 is TGTGCCAGCAGTTATTCAGGACAGGGGTTCTACGAGCAGTACTTC. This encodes CASSYSGQGFYEQYF.

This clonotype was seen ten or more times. The CDR3 protein is CASSLEGAGGPRFF. DNA for the CDR3: TGTGCCAGCAGCTTGGAAGGTGCGGGAGGTCCCCGGTTCTTC. This chain uses TRBV5-6 with TRBJ2-1, with 8 bases matching TRBD2. Germline CDR1 SGHDT, CDR2 YYEEEE. This CDR3 comprises 14 residues. V lost 0 bases and J lost 15; bases outside the gene matches: 11.

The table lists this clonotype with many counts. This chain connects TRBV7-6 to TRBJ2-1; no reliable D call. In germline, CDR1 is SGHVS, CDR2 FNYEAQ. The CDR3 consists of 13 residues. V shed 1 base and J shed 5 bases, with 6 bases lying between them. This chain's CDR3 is CASSLGTNNEQFF. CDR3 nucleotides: TGTGCCAGCAGCTTAGGTACAAACAATGAGCAGTTCTTC. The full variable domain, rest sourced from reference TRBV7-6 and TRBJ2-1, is GAGVSQSPRYKVTKRGQDVALRCDPISGHVSLYWYRQALGQGPEFLTYFNYEAQQDKSGLPNDRFSAERPEGSISTLTIQRTEQRDSAMYRCASSLGTNNEQFFGPGTRLTVL.

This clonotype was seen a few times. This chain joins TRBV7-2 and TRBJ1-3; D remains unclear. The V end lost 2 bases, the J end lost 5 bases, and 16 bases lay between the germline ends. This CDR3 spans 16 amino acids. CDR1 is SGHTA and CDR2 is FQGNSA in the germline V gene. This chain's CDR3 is CASSLTLGHQRNTIYF. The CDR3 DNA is TGTGCCAGCAGCTTAACCTTGGGCCACCAGAGAAACACCATATATTTT. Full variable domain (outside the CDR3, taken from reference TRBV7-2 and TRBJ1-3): GAGVSQSPSNKVTEKGKDVELRCDPISGHTALYWYRQSLGQGLEFLIYFQGNSAPDKSGLPSDRFSAERTGGSVSTLTIQRTQQEDSAVYLCASSLTLGHQRNTIYFGEGSWLTVV.

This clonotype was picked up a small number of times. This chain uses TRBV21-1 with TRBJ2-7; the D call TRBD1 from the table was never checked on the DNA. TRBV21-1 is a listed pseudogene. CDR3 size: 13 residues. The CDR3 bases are TGTGCCAGCACGAGAGGCAGGGACTACGAGCAGTACTTC. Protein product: CASTRGRDYEQYF.

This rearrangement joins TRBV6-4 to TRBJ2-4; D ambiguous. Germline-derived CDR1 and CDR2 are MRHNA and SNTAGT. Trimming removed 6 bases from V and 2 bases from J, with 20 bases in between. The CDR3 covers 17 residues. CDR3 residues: CASSGTVLRAPKNIQYF. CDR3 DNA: TGTGCCAGCAGCGGCACCGTTCTTCGGGCTCCCAAAAACATTCAGTACTTC.

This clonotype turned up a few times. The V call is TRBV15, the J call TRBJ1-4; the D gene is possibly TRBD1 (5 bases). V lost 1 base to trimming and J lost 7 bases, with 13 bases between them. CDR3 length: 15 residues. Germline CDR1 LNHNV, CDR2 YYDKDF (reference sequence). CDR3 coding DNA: TGTGCCACCAGCAGAGTAGGGGCTGTCGCTGAAAAACTGTTTTTT. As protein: CATSRVGAVAEKLFF.

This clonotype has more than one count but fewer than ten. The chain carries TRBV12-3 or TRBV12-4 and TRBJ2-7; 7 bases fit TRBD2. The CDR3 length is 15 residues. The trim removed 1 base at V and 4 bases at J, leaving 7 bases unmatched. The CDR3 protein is CASSLEGRVWYEQYF. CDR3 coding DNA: TGTGCCAGCAGTTTAGAGGGGAGGGTTTGGTACGAGCAGTACTTC.

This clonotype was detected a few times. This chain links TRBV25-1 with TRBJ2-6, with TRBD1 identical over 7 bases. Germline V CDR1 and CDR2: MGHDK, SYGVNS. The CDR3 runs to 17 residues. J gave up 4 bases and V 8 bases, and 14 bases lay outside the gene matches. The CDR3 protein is CASAPHRQGSGANVLTF. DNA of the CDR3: TGTGCCAGCGCTCCGCACCGACAGGGTTCCGGGGCCAACGTCCTGACTTTC.

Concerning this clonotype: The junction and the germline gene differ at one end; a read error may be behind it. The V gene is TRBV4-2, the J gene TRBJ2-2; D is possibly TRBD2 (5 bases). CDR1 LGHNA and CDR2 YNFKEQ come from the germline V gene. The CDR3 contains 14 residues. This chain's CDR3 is CASSQEKGTGEPFF. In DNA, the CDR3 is TGTGCCAGCAGCCAAGAAAAAGGCACCGGGGAGCCGTTTTTT.

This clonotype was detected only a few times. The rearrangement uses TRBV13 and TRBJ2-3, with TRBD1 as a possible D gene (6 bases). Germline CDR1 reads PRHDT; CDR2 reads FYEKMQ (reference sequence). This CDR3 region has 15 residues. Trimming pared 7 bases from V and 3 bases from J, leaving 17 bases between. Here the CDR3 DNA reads TGTGCCAGCACCACCAGGGGTGGCGGTACAGATACGCAGTATTTT. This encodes CASTTRGGGTDTQYF.

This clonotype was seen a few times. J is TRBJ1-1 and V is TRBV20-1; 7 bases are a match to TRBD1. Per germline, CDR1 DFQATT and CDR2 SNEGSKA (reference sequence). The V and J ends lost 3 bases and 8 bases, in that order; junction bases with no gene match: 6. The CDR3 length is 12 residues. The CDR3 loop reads CSARGGTVEAFF. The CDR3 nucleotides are TGCAGTGCTAGGGGGGGGACAGTAGAAGCTTTCTTT.

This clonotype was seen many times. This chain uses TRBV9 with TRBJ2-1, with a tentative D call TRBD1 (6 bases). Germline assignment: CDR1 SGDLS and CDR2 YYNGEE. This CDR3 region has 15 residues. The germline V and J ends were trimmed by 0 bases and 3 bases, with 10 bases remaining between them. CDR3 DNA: TGTGCCAGCAGCGTAGCACAGGGAAACTACAATGAGCAGTTCTTC. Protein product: CASSVAQGNYNEQFF.

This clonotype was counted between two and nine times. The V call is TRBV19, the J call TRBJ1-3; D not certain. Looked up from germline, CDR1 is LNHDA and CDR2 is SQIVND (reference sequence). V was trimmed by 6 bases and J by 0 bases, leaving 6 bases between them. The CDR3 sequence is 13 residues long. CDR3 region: CASRNLSGNTIYF. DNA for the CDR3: TGTGCCAGTAGAAACCTCTCTGGAAACACCATATATTTT. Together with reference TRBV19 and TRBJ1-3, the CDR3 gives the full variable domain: DGGITQSPKYLFRKEGQNVTLSCEQNLNHDAMYWYRQDPGQGLRLIYYSQIVNDFQKGDIAEGYSVSREKKESFPLTVTSAQKNPTAFYLCASRNLSGNTIYFGEGSWLTVV.

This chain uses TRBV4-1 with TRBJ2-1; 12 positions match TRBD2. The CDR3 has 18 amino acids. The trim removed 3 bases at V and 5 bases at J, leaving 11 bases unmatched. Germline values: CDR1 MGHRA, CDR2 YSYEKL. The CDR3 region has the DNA TGCGCCAGCAGCCAGGCGATCGGACTAGCGGGAAGAAACAATGAGCAGTTCTTC. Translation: CASSQAIGLAGRNNEQFF.

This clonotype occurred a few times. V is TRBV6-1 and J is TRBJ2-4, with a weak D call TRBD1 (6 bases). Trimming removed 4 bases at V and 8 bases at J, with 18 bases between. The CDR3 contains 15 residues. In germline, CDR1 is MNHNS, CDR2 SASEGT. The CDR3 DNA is TGTGCCAGCAGTGGAGCAGGCAGGGGAGTGTACATTCAGTACTTC. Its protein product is CASSGAGRGVYIQYF.

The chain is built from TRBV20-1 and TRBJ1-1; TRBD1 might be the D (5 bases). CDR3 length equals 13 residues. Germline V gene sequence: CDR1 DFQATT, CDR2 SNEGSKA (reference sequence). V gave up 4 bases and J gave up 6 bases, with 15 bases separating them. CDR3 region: CSANRGRVSEAFF. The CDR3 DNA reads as TGCAGTGCTAATAGGGGACGAGTTTCTGAAGCTTTCTTT.

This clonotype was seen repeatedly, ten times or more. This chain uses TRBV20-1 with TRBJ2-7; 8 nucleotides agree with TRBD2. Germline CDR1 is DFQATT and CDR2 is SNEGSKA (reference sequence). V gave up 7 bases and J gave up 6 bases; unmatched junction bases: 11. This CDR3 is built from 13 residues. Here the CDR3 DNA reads TGCAGTGGGGCCCAAGCGGGAGTACCCGAGCAGTACTTC. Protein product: CSGAQAGVPEQYF.